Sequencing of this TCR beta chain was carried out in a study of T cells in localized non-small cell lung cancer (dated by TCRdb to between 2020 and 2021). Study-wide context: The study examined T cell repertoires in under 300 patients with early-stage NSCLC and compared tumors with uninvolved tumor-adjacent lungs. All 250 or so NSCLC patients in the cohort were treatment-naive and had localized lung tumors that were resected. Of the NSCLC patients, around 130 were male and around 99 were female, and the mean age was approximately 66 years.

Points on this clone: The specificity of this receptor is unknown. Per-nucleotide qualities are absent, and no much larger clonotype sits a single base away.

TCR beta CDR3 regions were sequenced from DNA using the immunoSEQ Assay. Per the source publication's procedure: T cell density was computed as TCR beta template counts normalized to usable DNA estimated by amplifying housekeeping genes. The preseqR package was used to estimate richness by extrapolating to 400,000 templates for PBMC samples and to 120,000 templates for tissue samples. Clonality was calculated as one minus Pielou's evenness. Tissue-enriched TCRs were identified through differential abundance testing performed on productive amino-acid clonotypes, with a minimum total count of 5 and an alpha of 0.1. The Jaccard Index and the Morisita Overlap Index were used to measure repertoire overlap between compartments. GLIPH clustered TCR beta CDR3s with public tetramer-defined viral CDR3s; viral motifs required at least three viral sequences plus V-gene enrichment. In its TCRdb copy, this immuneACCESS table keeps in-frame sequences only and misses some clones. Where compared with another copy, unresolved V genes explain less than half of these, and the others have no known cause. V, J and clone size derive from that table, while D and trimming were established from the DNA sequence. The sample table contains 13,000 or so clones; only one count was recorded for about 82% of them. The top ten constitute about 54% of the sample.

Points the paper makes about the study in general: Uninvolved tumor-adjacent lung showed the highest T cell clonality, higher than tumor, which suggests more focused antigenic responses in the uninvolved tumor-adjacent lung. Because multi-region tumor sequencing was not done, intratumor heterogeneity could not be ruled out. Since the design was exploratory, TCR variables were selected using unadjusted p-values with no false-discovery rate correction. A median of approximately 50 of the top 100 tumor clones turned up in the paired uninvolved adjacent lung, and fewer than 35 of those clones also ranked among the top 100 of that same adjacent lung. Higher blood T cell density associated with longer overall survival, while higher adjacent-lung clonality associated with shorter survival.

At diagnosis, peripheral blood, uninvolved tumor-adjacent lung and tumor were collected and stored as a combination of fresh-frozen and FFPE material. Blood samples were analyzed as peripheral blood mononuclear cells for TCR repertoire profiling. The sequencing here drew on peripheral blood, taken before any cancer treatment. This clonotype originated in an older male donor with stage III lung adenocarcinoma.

The CDR3 sequence is CASSFGFLGSPLHF. The DNA is as follows: TGTGCCAGCAGTTTCGGGTTTCTCGGTTCACCCCTCCACTTT. The chain couples TRBV27 to TRBJ1-6, with no confidently assigned D gene. V and J lose 3 bases and 9 bases, and a span of 12 bases separates them. CDR1 and CDR2 (MNHEY, SMNVEV) derive from the germline V gene (reference sequence). The CDR3 spans 14 residues, from the cysteine through the phenylalanine. The only DNA kept is the CDR3, 42 bases in frame from the first base.